Each of the 23 T cell receptor beta chains below was sequenced from the same sample in a study of cytomegalovirus exposure and HLA in healthy donors. Use of 60 Vbeta and 13 Jbeta primers characterized the PCR. Only in-frame clones appear in the TCRdb table, and some are missing; sequencing was by immunoSEQ multiplex PCR. The sample shows 160,000 or so clones, 76% of them seen only once. The sample consisted of PBMCs. The source of these receptors is a man aged 55 to 69 in good health and CMV-seronegative.

The rearrangement uses TRBV6-5 and TRBJ1-2; maybe TRBD1 (6 bases). The V end was cut by 6 bases, the J end by 8 bases, with 16 bases between. Germline loops: CDR1 MNHEY, CDR2 SVGAGI. The CDR3 consists of 13 residues. The CDR3 here is CASSQRDIEGYTF. Here the CDR3 DNA reads TGTGCCAGCAGCCAACGGGACATCGAAGGCTACACCTTC.

The chain carries TRBV19 and TRBJ2-2; TRBD1 matches 8 bases. Germline V gives CDR1 LNHDA, CDR2 SQIVND (reference sequence). The CDR3 is 13 amino acids. V dropped 8 bases and J dropped 1; count of bases not matched to a gene: 0. The CDR3 loop reads CASGTGNTGELFF. The CDR3 bases are TGTGCCAGTGGGACAGGGAACACCGGGGAGCTGTTTTTT.

The chain combines TRBV6-5 with TRBJ2-7; unclear D gene. Per the germline V gene, CDR1 is MNHEY and CDR2 is SVGAGI. V gave up 2 bases and J gave up 3 bases, with 11 bases separating them. The CDR3 totals 14 residues. This CDR3 is CASSYGGANYEQYF. Written as DNA, the CDR3 is TGTGCCAGCAGTTACGGCGGTGCTAACTACGAGCAGTACTTC.

V and J are TRBV19 and TRBJ1-2, with a tentative D call TRBD1 (5 bases). Per germline, CDR1 LNHDA and CDR2 SQIVND (reference sequence). Trimming stripped 6 bases from V and 2 bases from J, with 10 bases between. The CDR3 is 13 amino acids. The CDR3 spells CASRPGGNYGYTF. The CDR3 nucleotides read TGTGCCAGTAGGCCGGGGGGAAACTATGGCTACACCTTC.

J is TRBJ2-1 and V is TRBV25-1; 11 positions match TRBD2. J lost 2 bases, V lost 7 bases, and 4 bases had no gene match. Germline assignment: CDR1 MGHDK and CDR2 SYGVNS. The CDR3 covers 15 residues. CDR3: CASTLAGGPYNEQFF. The CDR3 nucleotides read TGTGCCAGCACGCTAGCGGGAGGCCCCTACAATGAGCAGTTCTTC.

The V call is TRBV15, the J call TRBJ1-4; TRBD1 matches 9 bases. Looked up from germline, CDR1 is LNHNV and CDR2 is YYDKDF (reference sequence). The length of the CDR3 is 14 residues. V shed 7 bases and J 4 bases; nucleotides not matched to a gene: 4. CDR3 loop: CATNPGQGNEKLFF. The CDR3 DNA follows: TGTGCCACCAATCCGGGACAGGGTAATGAAAAACTGTTTTTT.

The V call is TRBV6-5, the J call TRBJ2-7; D is possibly TRBD1 (6 bases). Trimming took 0 bases from V and 5 from J, leaving 17 bases between them. Germline values: CDR1 MNHEY, CDR2 SVGAGI. This CDR3 has 16 residues. The CDR3 DNA sequence: TGTGCCAGCAGTTACTCTGCCCAGGGGAGTACCCACGAGCAGTACTTC. Translation: CASSYSAQGSTHEQYF.

The V gene is TRBV7-2, the J gene TRBJ1-6, with 10 bases aligning to TRBD1. CDR3 size: 15 residues. The germline V gene has CDR1 SGHTA and CDR2 FQGNSA. V was pared by 3 bases and J by 7 bases, with 3 bases of the junction left unmatched. The CDR3 sequence: CASSFRDRGNSPLHF. The DNA of the CDR3 is TGTGCCAGCAGCTTCCGGGACAGGGGCAATTCACCCCTCCACTTT.

This chain uses TRBV5-8 with TRBJ1-1; TRBD1 agrees at 9 bases. Unmatched junction bases numbered 10, after V lost 4 bases and J lost 6 bases. CDR1 and CDR2 (germline): SGHTS, YDEGEE. CDR3 length: 15 amino acids. The CDR3 protein is CASSTGQGMGAEAFF. The CDR3 nucleotides are TGTGCCAGCAGCACCGGACAGGGGATGGGGGCTGAAGCTTTCTTT.

The chain links TRBV10-2 to TRBJ1-5; 7 positions match TRBD1. Germline V gives CDR1 WSHSY, CDR2 SAAADI. Losses at the gene ends were 3 bases for V and 7 bases for J; bases not matched to a gene: 6. This CDR3 has 14 residues. For the CDR3, the DNA is TGCGCCAGCAGTGACGCAGGGGGAAGGCAGCCCCAGCATTTT. This gives the protein CASSDAGGRQPQHF.

The chain couples TRBV6-1 to TRBJ1-2; D is undetermined. The germline V gene has CDR1 MNHNS and CDR2 SASEGT. This CDR3 comprises 13 residues. Trimming cost V 7 bases and J 8 bases, with 17 bases left between them. CDR3 sequence reads: CASTIRSSGGYTF. As DNA, the CDR3 is TGTGCCAGCACCATACGGTCCAGCGGAGGCTACACCTTC.

This chain joins TRBV5-4 and TRBJ2-2, with D perhaps matching TRBD1 (6 bases). The CDR3 contains 15 residues. Trimming shortened V by 4 bases and J by 4 bases, and 14 bases separated the two germline ends. Looked up from germline, CDR1 is SGHNT and CDR2 is YYREEE (reference sequence). Here the CDR3 reads CASSGGGQSTGELFF. The DNA of the CDR3 is TGTGCCAGCAGCGGTGGGGGACAAAGCACCGGGGAGCTGTTTTTT.

In its sample, this clone was seen once. This sequence joins TRBV11-2 and TRBJ2-7; 7 bases are shared with TRBD2. The germline gives CDR1 SGHAT, CDR2 FQNNGV. Unmatched junction bases numbered 8, after V lost 5 bases and J lost 4 bases. The CDR3 sequence is 14 residues long. Written as DNA, the CDR3 is TGTGCCAGCAGCCCCTTGGGAGGGCGGTACGAGCAGTACTTC. Translating it yields CASSPLGGRYEQYF.

The V gene is TRBV7-9, the J gene TRBJ2-3; unclear D gene. This CDR3 has 14 residues. V lost 5 bases and J lost 4, with 13 bases in between. Germline CDR1 and CDR2: SEHNR and FQNEAQ (reference sequence). CDR3 residues: CASSPTLGPDTQYF. The CDR3 DNA reads as TGTGCCAGCAGCCCGACATTGGGTCCAGATACGCAGTATTTT. Together with reference TRBV7-9 and TRBJ2-3, the CDR3 gives the full variable domain: DTGVSQNPRHKITKRGQNVTFRCDPISEHNRLYWYRQTLGQGPEFLTYFQNEAQLEKSRLLSDRFSAERPKGSFSTLEIQRTEQGDSAMYLCASSPTLGPDTQYFGPGTRLTVL.

This clone was counted only a few times. This chain joins TRBV5-4 and TRBJ2-4; TRBD2 might be the D (6 bases). The CDR3 is made up of 17 amino acids. Per the germline V gene, CDR1 is SGHNT and CDR2 is YYREEE (reference sequence). The V and J ends lost 6 bases and 1 base respectively, with 20 bases between them. The CDR3 spells CASTKGDSSSAKNIQYF. In DNA form, the CDR3 reads TGTGCCAGCACCAAAGGGGACTCGTCCTCGGCCAAAAACATTCAGTACTTC. Based on the CDR3 plus reference TRBV5-4 and TRBJ2-4, the full variable domain is ETGVTQSPTHLIKTRGQQVTLRCSSQSGHNTVSWYQQALGQGPQFIFQYYREEENGRGNFPPRFSGLQFPNYSSELNVNALELDDSALYLCASTKGDSSSAKNIQYFGAGTRLSVL.

The rearrangement links TRBV27 to TRBJ1-2; unclear D gene. The CDR3 runs to 13 residues. Trimming shortened V by 2 bases and J by 6 bases, and 10 bases separated the two germline ends. CDR1 is MNHEY and CDR2 is SMNVEV in the germline V gene (reference sequence). The DNA for the CDR3 is TGTGCCAGCAGTTTAAACTGGTCCCATGGCTACACCTTC. This gives the protein CASSLNWSHGYTF.

To note about this clone: Sequence at one end of the junction differs from germline and may be a read error. The chain combines TRBV5-1 with TRBJ2-7; tentative D call: TRBD2 (6 bases). Germline CDR1 reads SGHRS; CDR2 reads YFSETQ. The CDR3 contains 12 residues. This CDR3 reads CASSSTRGRESF. The CDR3 nucleotides read TGCGCCAGCAGCTCAACGCGGGGTAGGGAAAGCTTC.

The rearrangement uses TRBV18 and TRBJ2-1, with TRBD2 identical over 10 bases. The trim removed 3 bases at V and 8 bases at J, leaving 7 bases unmatched. Per germline, CDR1 KGHSH and CDR2 LQKENI. The CDR3 consists of 15 residues. The DNA for the CDR3 is TGTGCCAGCTCACCGATAGCGGGAGGAGGGCATGAGCAGTTCTTC. This encodes CASSPIAGGGHEQFF.

V usage is TRBV5-8 and J usage is TRBJ2-1; D unclear. With 2 bases removed from V and 8 bases from J, the gap between germline ends came to 8 bases. The length of the CDR3 is 12 residues. Germline V gene sequence: CDR1 SGHTS, CDR2 YDEGEE. CDR3 bases: TGTGCCAGCAGCTTATTAGTCTATGAGCAGTTCTTC. Amino acids: CASSLLVYEQFF.

This clone was found once. The chain employs TRBV5-1 and TRBJ2-7; 9 bases map to TRBD1. The junction had 7 bases not matched to a gene; V was cut back by 0 bases and J by 6 bases. CDR3 size: 15 residues. Germline-derived CDR1 and CDR2 are SGHRS and YFSETQ. In nucleotides, the CDR3 is TGCGCCAGCAGCTTGGGGGGACAGGGTCGTGGCGAGCAGTACTTC. Translated, it gives CASSLGGQGRGEQYF.

The chain recombines TRBV5-1 with TRBJ2-7, with 7 bases aligning to TRBD1. The CDR3 loop spans 15 amino acids. With 4 bases clipped from V and 4 bases from J, the junction kept 11 bases outside the gene matches. Germline lookup yields CDR1 SGHRS and CDR2 YFSETQ. The DNA for the CDR3 is TGCGCCAGCAGCGTTACCGGGACAGTATTATACGAGCAGTACTTC. This translates into CASSVTGTVLYEQYF. The variable domain in full, completed from reference TRBV5-1 and TRBJ2-7, reads KAGVTQTPRYLIKTRGQQVTLSCSPISGHRSVSWYQQTPGQGLQFLFEYFSETQRNKGNFPGRFSGRQFSNSRSEMNVSTLELGDSALYLCASSVTGTVLYEQYFGPGTRLTVT.

This clone has just a few counts. This chain uses TRBV9 with TRBJ1-1, with D unclear. The CDR3 sequence is 15 residues long. V was cut by 4 bases and J by 1 base, with 14 bases left in between. The germline V gene has CDR1 SGDLS and CDR2 YYNGEE. The CDR3 loop reads CASSPRSTSNTEAFF. The CDR3 nucleotides are TGTGCCAGCAGCCCCCGGTCCACCTCGAACACTGAAGCTTTCTTT.

The chain combines TRBV9 with TRBJ2-2; 11 positions agree with TRBD2. With 0 bases clipped from V and 6 bases from J, the junction kept 4 bases outside the gene matches. Germline V gene sequence: CDR1 SGDLS, CDR2 YYNGEE. The CDR3 is 16 residues long. In DNA form, the CDR3 reads TGTGCCAGCAGCGTAGGACTAGCGGGACCCGCCGGGGAGCTGTTTTTT. Translation: CASSVGLAGPAGELFF.